This T cell receptor beta chain was sequenced for a study of PD-1 blockade in classical Hodgkin lymphoma. Study-level background: A 3 mg/kg intravenous dose of nivolumab was received by patients every 2 weeks. Study-level findings and limits: Why the repertoires differ is still unclear, perhaps disease activity or prior therapy. CD4+ TCR diversity, unlike CD8+, climbed significantly by C4D1.

The time point denotes: cycle 4 day 1 (C4D1), after six to seven weeks of nivolumab. Exposure to brentuximab vedotin varied, and each patient had relapsed following autologous stem cell transplantation. On this clone: Its antigen is unknown.

Assay: immunoSEQ multiplex PCR; the TCRdb copy retains only in-frame clones and omits some. The sample lists about 64,000 clones; about 90% were seen once. This CDR3 is 15 amino acids long. J gave up 6 bases and V 2 bases, and 7 bases lay outside the gene matches. Germline V gives CDR1 ENHRY, CDR2 SYGVKD. The chain combines TRBV10-3 with TRBJ2-7; TRBD1 matches 10 bases. Here the sequenced sample was peripheral blood mononuclear cells (PBMCs), taken before the fourth cycle of nivolumab. The sequence was obtained from a human donor with classical Hodgkin lymphoma. The CDR3 is CAISEPGTGVSEQYF. CDR3 nucleotide sequence: TGTGCCATCAGTGAGCCCGGGACAGGGGTTTCCGAGCAGTACTTC.